This T cell receptor (beta chain) was obtained from a study of T cell changes during pregnancy in multiple sclerosis. V lost 2 bases, J lost 0 bases, and 0 bases stayed unmatched. The CDR3 is 14 amino acids. Germline loops: CDR1 SGDLS, CDR2 YYNGEE. TCRdb keeps only in-frame clones here, not all; method: immunoSEQ multiplex PCR. In the table there are some 29,000 clones, over 80% of which are singletons. This sequence joins TRBV9 and TRBJ2-3, with 7 positions matching TRBD2. The sequencing used CD8+ T cells from peripheral blood mononuclear cells, collected before pregnancy. This clonotype was sampled from a female donor with multiple sclerosis, enrolled in a pregnancy study. The CDR3 region has the DNA TGTGCCAGCAGCGTGGGGGGGAGCACAGATACGCAGTATTTT. Amino acid sequence: CASSVGGSTDTQYF.